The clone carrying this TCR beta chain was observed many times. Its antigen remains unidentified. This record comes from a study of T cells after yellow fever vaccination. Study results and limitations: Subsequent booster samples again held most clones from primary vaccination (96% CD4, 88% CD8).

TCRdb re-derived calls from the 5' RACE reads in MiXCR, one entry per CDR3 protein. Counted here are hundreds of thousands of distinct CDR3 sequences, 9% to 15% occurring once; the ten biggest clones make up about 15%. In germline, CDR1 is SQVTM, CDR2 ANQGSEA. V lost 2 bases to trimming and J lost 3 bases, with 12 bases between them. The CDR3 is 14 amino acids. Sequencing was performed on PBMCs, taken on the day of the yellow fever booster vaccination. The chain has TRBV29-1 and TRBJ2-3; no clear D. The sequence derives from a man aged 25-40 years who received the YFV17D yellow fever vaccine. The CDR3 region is CSVELVKETDTQYF. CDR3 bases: TGCAGCGTTGAACTGGTAAAGGAAACAGATACGCAGTATTTT.